This T cell receptor (beta chain) came from a study of cytomegalovirus exposure and HLA in healthy donors. Assay: immunoSEQ multiplex PCR; the TCRdb copy retains only in-frame clones and omits some. Here the sample spans some 140,000 clones, 86% being singletons. This CDR3 has 14 amino acids. The germline V and J ends were trimmed by 3 bases and 0 bases, with 8 bases remaining between them. Germline CDR1 SGDLS, CDR2 YYNGEE. The sequence was obtained from a man aged 18-30 years in good health and CMV-seropositive. The chain carries TRBV9 and TRBJ2-3; D might be TRBD2 (6 bases). The specimen sequenced was PBMCs. CDR3 residues: CASSGRESTDTQYF. For the CDR3, the DNA is TGTGCCAGCAGCGGGAGGGAGAGCACAGATACGCAGTATTTT. The variable domain in full, with the rest retrieved from reference TRBV9 and TRBJ2-3, is DSGVTQTPKHLITATGQRVTLRCSPRSGDLSVYWYQQSLDQGLQFLIQYYNGEERAKGNILERFSAQQFPDLHSELNLSSLELGDSALYFCASSGRESTDTQYFGPGTRLTVL.